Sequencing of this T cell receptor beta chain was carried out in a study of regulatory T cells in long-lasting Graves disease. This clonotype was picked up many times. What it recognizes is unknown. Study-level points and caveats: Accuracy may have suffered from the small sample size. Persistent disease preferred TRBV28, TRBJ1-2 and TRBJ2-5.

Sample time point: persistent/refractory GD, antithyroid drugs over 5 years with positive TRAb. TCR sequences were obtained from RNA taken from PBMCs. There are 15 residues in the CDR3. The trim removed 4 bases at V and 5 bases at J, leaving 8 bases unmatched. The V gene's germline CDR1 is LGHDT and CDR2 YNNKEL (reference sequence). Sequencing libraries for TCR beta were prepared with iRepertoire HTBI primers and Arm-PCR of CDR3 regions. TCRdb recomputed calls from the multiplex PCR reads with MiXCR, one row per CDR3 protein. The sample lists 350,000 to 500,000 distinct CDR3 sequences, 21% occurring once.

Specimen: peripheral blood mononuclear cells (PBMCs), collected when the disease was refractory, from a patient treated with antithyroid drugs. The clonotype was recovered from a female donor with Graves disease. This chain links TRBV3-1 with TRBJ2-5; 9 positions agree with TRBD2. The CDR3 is CASSPVAGEAETQYF. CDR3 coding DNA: TGTGCCAGCAGCCCCGTAGCGGGAGAGGCGGAGACCCAGTACTTC.